This T cell receptor (beta chain) was retrieved from a study of monozygotic twins with inflammatory bowel disease. TCRdb re-called the 5' RACE reads and gives one entry per CDR3 protein, without DNA. The sample data list 330,000 or so distinct CDR3 sequences. Skipping T cell sorting, the study isolated total RNA directly from whole blood. The CDR3 totals 17 residues. CDR1 and CDR2 (germline): KGHDR, SFDVKD. In regard to this clonotype: What it recognizes is unknown.

Study findings and constraints: Individual T cell subtypes were not distinguishable.

The chain recombines TRBV24-1 with TRBJ2-3. The receptor comes from a human donor with ulcerative colitis or Crohn's disease, or a healthy co-twin of an affected twin (not recorded which). Material for sequencing was blood. The CDR3 protein is CATSDLQGSGRTDTQYF.